Listed below are T cell receptor beta chains from one sample, sequenced in a study of Ad26.COV2.S vaccination and SARS-CoV-2 variants. The table came from immunoSEQ multiplex PCR; TCRdb's copy has only in-frame clones and leaves some out. The data hold more than 85,000 clones, with roughly 80% observed a single time. The sequences come from peripheral blood, collected after recovery from COVID-19. All receptors come from a human donor who had recovered from COVID-19. Both conserved end residues are part of each CDR3. The D gene is left open where the match is weak. Some rows have no size entry. The others give once, few or many, or a class for an expanded clone.

NA TRBJ1-6 NA TRBV6-5 CATKWAGDNSPLHF TGTGCCACCAAATGGGCGGGTGATAATTCACCCCTCCACTTT
NA TRBJ1-1 NA TRBV14 CASSQDRMVRTEAFF TGTGCCAGCAGCCAAGATCGGATGGTAAGGACTGAAGCTTTCTTT
NA TRBJ1-3 NA TRBV2 CASSGGLNTIYF TGTGCCAGCAGTGGGGGGTTGAACACCATATATTTT
TRBD1 TRBJ1-5 NA TRBV4-1 CASSQGQNQPQHF TGCGCCAGCAGCCAGGGACAGAATCAGCCCCAGCATTTT
NA TRBJ2-1 NA TRBV6-2/TRBV6-3 CASSSLTRPTRDEQFF TGTGCCAGCAGCAGTTTGACCCGACCCACTAGGGATGAGCAGTTCTTC
NA TRBJ1-3 few TRBV10-1 CASSVGDSGNTIYF TGCGCCAGCAGTGTGGGAGACTCTGGAAACACCATATATTTT
NA TRBJ1-4 NA TRBV30 CAWRPPDRRNEKLFF TGTGCCTGGAGACCGCCTGACAGACGCAATGAAAAACTGTTTTTT
TRBD2 TRBJ2-3 few TRBV2 CASRLAGERKYF TGTGCCAGCCGACTAGCGGGGGAGAGGAAGTATTTT
NA TRBJ2-2 few TRBV4-2 CASSQVDAELFF TGTGCCAGCAGCCAAGTTGACGCGGAGCTGTTTTTT
TRBD2 TRBJ2-7 NA TRBV6-2/TRBV6-3 CASSYPGGGEQYF TGTGCCAGCAGTTACCCGGGGGGAGGCGAGCAGTACTTC
NA TRBJ2-7 few TRBV6-4 CAPLYEQYF TGTGCCCCCCTCTACGAGCAGTACTTC
NA TRBJ2-2 NA TRBV18 CASSPQAVGNTGELFF TGTGCCAGCTCACCACAGGCAGTAGGGAACACCGGGGAGCTGTTTTTT
NA TRBJ2-3 NA TRBV7-3 CASSSHSLGDTQYF TGTGCCAGCAGCTCCCATTCTCTAGGTGATACGCAGTATTTT
NA TRBJ1-1 few TRBV2 CASRRQLDRTEAFF TGTGCCAGCAGACGACAGCTGGATCGCACTGAAGCTTTCTTT